The rows below give T cell receptor beta chains drawn from one sample of a study of chemoradiotherapy in HPV16-positive cancers. Produced via immunoSEQ multiplex PCR; TCRdb's table is partial and in-frame only. There are some 5,000 clones in the sample; 84% occur only once, and 8% to 9.5% lies in the top ten. Source: tumor tissue, taken from a patient who underwent chemoradiotherapy. The origin of the receptors is a human donor with HPV-associated anogenital cancer. The CDR3 runs from the conserved cysteine through the conserved F or W. Fields, in order: V gene, D gene, J gene, clone size, CDR3 DNA, CDR3 protein. D genes are given only for firm matches. Only part of the rows carry a size: once, few, many, or a class if the clone is expanded.

V gene: TRBV4-2; D gene: TRBD1; J gene: TRBJ1-2; clone size: few; CDR3 DNA: TGTGCCAGCAGACCCCGACAGGGAGATTATGGCTACACCTTC; CDR3 protein: CASRPRQGDYGYTF
V gene: TRBV10-3; D gene: TRBD1; J gene: TRBJ2-7; clone size: once; CDR3 DNA: TGTGCCATCAGTGAGTCAGGACAGGGGGTCTACGAGCAGTACTTC; CDR3 protein: CAISESGQGVYEQYF
V gene: TRBV6-6; D gene: TRBD1; J gene: TRBJ1-5; clone size: .; CDR3 DNA: TGTGCCAGCAGTCGACAACAGGGGGAGAGCAATCAGCCCCAGCATTTT; CDR3 protein: CASSRQQGESNQPQHF
V gene: TRBV19; D gene: TRBD1; J gene: TRBJ2-2; clone size: .; CDR3 DNA: TGTGCCAGTAGGGCCGGGACAGGGGCCACCGGGGAGCTGTTTTTT; CDR3 protein: CASRAGTGATGELFF
V gene: TRBV1; D gene: .; J gene: TRBJ2-2; clone size: .; CDR3 DNA: TGCACCAGCAGCCAAGAGACTAAGGGGGCGAACACCGGGGAGCTGTTTTTT; CDR3 protein: CTSSQETKGANTGELFF
V gene: TRBV30; D gene: .; J gene: TRBJ2-4; clone size: .; CDR3 DNA: TGTGCCTGGAGACCCAAAGAAAACATTCAGTACTTC; CDR3 protein: CAWRPKENIQYF
V gene: TRBV23-1; D gene: .; J gene: TRBJ1-6; clone size: .; CDR3 DNA: TGCGCCAGCAGCGGCGGAGGCACCGAATCACCCCTCCACTTT; CDR3 protein: CASSGGGTESPLHF
V gene: TRBV2; D gene: .; J gene: TRBJ1-5; clone size: .; CDR3 DNA: TGTGCCAGCCGGACGGGCAATCAGCCCCAGCATTTT; CDR3 protein: CASRTGNQPQHF
V gene: TRBV7-2; D gene: .; J gene: TRBJ1-5; clone size: .; CDR3 DNA: TGTGCCAGCAGCTCCCAGGGGATTGGCGGCCAGCCCCAGCATTTT; CDR3 protein: CASSSQGIGGQPQHF
V gene: TRBV7-2; D gene: .; J gene: TRBJ1-2; clone size: .; CDR3 DNA: TGTGCCAGCAGCTTAGACCCGGGACACCCGTATGGCTACACCTTC; CDR3 protein: CASSLDPGHPYGYTF
V gene: TRBV27; D gene: TRBD1; J gene: TRBJ1-2; clone size: .; CDR3 DNA: TGTGCCAGCAGTTTATCCGGGGACAGGGGGCGCAGGGGGGTGGGTGGCTACACCTTC; CDR3 protein: CASSLSGDRGRRGVGGYTF
V gene: TRBV28; D gene: .; J gene: TRBJ2-7; clone size: few; CDR3 DNA: TGTGCCAGCAGTTTTATGACAGCAGAGTACTTC; CDR3 protein: CASSFMTAEYF
V gene: TRBV10-3; D gene: .; J gene: TRBJ1-5; clone size: .; CDR3 DNA: TGTGCCATCGAAACAGGCGGATTGCAGCCCCAGCATTTT; CDR3 protein: CAIETGGLQPQHF
V gene: TRBV2; D gene: TRBD2; J gene: TRBJ2-3; clone size: .; CDR3 DNA: TGTGCCAGCTGTGCAGGCGGGGGGTTAAACACTAGCACAGATACGCAGTATTTT; CDR3 protein: CASCAGGGLNTSTDTQYF
V gene: TRBV5-4; D gene: .; J gene: TRBJ2-3; clone size: once; CDR3 DNA: TGTGCCAGCAGGATTGGAGGGAAGACAGATACGCAGTATTTT; CDR3 protein: CASRIGGKTDTQYF
V gene: TRBV2; D gene: TRBD1; J gene: TRBJ1-5; clone size: .; CDR3 DNA: TGTGCCAGCAGCGGGACAGGGAGCAATCAGCCCCAGCATTTT; CDR3 protein: CASSGTGSNQPQHF
V gene: TRBV7-9; D gene: TRBD1; J gene: TRBJ1-1; clone size: few; CDR3 DNA: TGTGCCAGCATCGGACAGGGATCTCAGGGTGAAGCTTTCTTT; CDR3 protein: CASIGQGSQGEAFF
V gene: TRBV7-3; D gene: .; J gene: TRBJ1-4; clone size: .; CDR3 DNA: TGTGCCAGCAGCCCAAGTGGTAATGAAAAACTGTTTTTT; CDR3 protein: CASSPSGNEKLFF
V gene: TRBV7-2; D gene: TRBD2; J gene: TRBJ2-3; clone size: .; CDR3 DNA: TGTGCCAGCAGCAAGGGACTAGTCAGCACAGATACGCAGTATTTT; CDR3 protein: CASSKGLVSTDTQYF
V gene: TRBV7-2; D gene: .; J gene: TRBJ1-1; clone size: .; CDR3 DNA: TGTGCCAGCAGCTCCAGGGGATTTAACACTGAAGCTTTCTTT; CDR3 protein: CASSSRGFNTEAFF
V gene: TRBV11-1; D gene: TRBD1; J gene: TRBJ1-1; clone size: once; CDR3 DNA: TGTGCCAGCAGTCCCAGGGGGCTGACTGAAGCTTTCTTT; CDR3 protein: CASSPRGLTEAFF
V gene: TRBV5-4; D gene: .; J gene: TRBJ2-7; clone size: .; CDR3 DNA: TGTGCCAGCAGCTTGGGATTGGGGGGCCCCTACGAGCAGTACTTC; CDR3 protein: CASSLGLGGPYEQYF
V gene: TRBV11-2; D gene: TRBD2; J gene: TRBJ2-5; clone size: .; CDR3 DNA: TGTGCCAGCAGAACTAGCGGGGGGGCCGCGGGGACCCAGTACTTC; CDR3 protein: CASRTSGGAAGTQYF
V gene: TRBV7-9; D gene: .; J gene: TRBJ2-7; clone size: .; CDR3 DNA: TGTGCCAGCAGTGGGTACGAGCAGTACTTC; CDR3 protein: CASSGYEQYF
V gene: TRBV15; D gene: .; J gene: TRBJ1-6; clone size: .; CDR3 DNA: TGTGCCACCAGCAGAGATCTGGTAAGGGGGAGGAATTCACCCCTCCACTTT; CDR3 protein: CATSRDLVRGRNSPLHF
V gene: TRBV6-4; D gene: .; J gene: TRBJ1-3; clone size: few; CDR3 DNA: TGTGCCAGCCCTTCTCTTAGGATCTCTGGAAACACCATATATTTT; CDR3 protein: CASPSLRISGNTIYF
V gene: TRBV4-3; D gene: .; J gene: TRBJ2-1; clone size: .; CDR3 DNA: TGCGCCAGCAGCCAAGGGATCAGCCTACCCGTGTTCAATGAGCAGTTCTTC; CDR3 protein: CASSQGISLPVFNEQFF
V gene: TRBV6-5; D gene: .; J gene: TRBJ2-7; clone size: once; CDR3 DNA: TGTGCCAGCAGTCGGCAGGGTTACGAGCAGTACTTC; CDR3 protein: CASSRQGYEQYF
V gene: TRBV18; D gene: TRBD1; J gene: TRBJ1-2; clone size: .; CDR3 DNA: TGTGCCAGCTCAGCCCGGGACAGGAGATCCCCTAACTATGGCTACACCTTC; CDR3 protein: CASSARDRRSPNYGYTF
V gene: TRBV11-2; D gene: TRBD1; J gene: TRBJ1-1; clone size: .; CDR3 DNA: TGTGCCAGCAGCAGGACAGGGGGTGAAGCTTTCTTT; CDR3 protein: CASSRTGGEAFF
V gene: TRBV7-9; D gene: .; J gene: TRBJ1-6; clone size: .; CDR3 DNA: TGTGCCAGCAGCTTAGGGGCGGCTGCCAGGAACTTCCATTCACCCCTCCACTTT; CDR3 protein: CASSLGAAARNFHSPLHF
V gene: TRBV6-1; D gene: TRBD2; J gene: TRBJ2-5; clone size: .; CDR3 DNA: TGTGCCAGCAGTGAATATGGGGGGGATGAGACCCAGTACTTC; CDR3 protein: CASSEYGGDETQYF
V gene: TRBV2; D gene: .; J gene: TRBJ2-2; clone size: .; CDR3 DNA: TGTGCCAGCAGTACCCAGGGTGGCGGGGAGCTGTTTTTT; CDR3 protein: CASSTQGGGELFF